A selection of T cell receptor beta chains follows, all from one sample in a study of spatial heterogeneity in lung cancer. In TCRdb, the 5' RACE reads were re-called with MiXCR into one record per CDR3 protein. The sample includes about 80,000 distinct CDR3 sequences, 15% to 20% of them seen just once. The sample here was PBMCs, taken at surgery. The origin of the receptors is a male donor with early-stage non-small cell lung cancer. Each CDR3 is given with its conserved first and last residue. D genes are given only for firm matches. Size is stated for part of the rows, as once, few or many counts, or as a class when the clone is expanded.

size: .
V: TRBV7-9
D: .
J: TRBJ2-5
CDR3: CASSLPRAKQETQYF
DNA: TGTGCCAGCAGCTTACCCCGGGCCAAACAAGAGACCCAGTACTTC

size: .
V: TRBV5-1
D: TRBD1
J: TRBJ2-1
CDR3: CASSFDGTEGNEQFF
DNA: TGCGCCAGCAGCTTCGACGGGACAGAGGGCAATGAGCAGTTCTTC

size: .
V: TRBV27
D: TRBD1
J: TRBJ2-5
CDR3: CASSFQTGGQETQYF
DNA: TGTGCCAGCAGTTTTCAGACAGGGGGCCAAGAGACCCAGTACTTC

size: few
V: TRBV7-2
D: TRBD1
J: TRBJ2-5
CDR3: CASSPGQGETQYF
DNA: TGTGCCAGCAGCCCGGGACAGGGGGAGACCCAGTACTTC

size: .
V: TRBV24-1
D: .
J: TRBJ2-2
CDR3: CATGVRENTGELFF
DNA: TGTGCCACCGGGGTTCGGGAGAACACCGGGGAGCTGTTTTTT

size: few
V: TRBV28
D: TRBD2
J: TRBJ2-1
CDR3: CASSLSPGTSGRSPYNEQFF
DNA: TGTGCCAGCAGTTTATCCCCCGGGACTAGCGGGAGGAGCCCCTACAATGAGCAGTTCTTC

size: few
V: TRBV19
D: TRBD1
J: TRBJ1-2
CDR3: CASSALGTDRENPYGYTF
DNA: TGTGCCAGTAGTGCCCTAGGAACAGACAGGGAGAACCCCTATGGCTACACCTTC

size: many
V: TRBV24-1
D: TRBD1
J: TRBJ2-1
CDR3: CATSDAGGQQFF
DNA: TGTGCCACCAGTGATGCAGGGGGTCAGCAGTTCTTC

size: many
V: TRBV7-9
D: .
J: TRBJ2-3
CDR3: CASSMQSGAQRDTQYF
DNA: TGTGCCAGCAGCATGCAATCGGGAGCCCAAAGGGATACGCAGTATTTT

size: many
V: TRBV2
D: TRBD2
J: TRBJ2-4
CDR3: CASSGPGTSGGAKNIQYF
DNA: TGTGCCAGCAGTGGTCCCGGGACTAGCGGGGGGGCCAAAAACATTCAGTACTTC

size: many
V: TRBV3-1
D: TRBD2
J: TRBJ2-3
CDR3: CASSGLAGGDTQYF
DNA: TGTGCCAGCAGTGGACTAGCGGGAGGAGATACGCAGTATTTT

size: .
V: TRBV20-1
D: .
J: TRBJ1-5
CDR3: CSATNQQGKPQHF
DNA: TGCAGTGCCACTAACCAACAGGGAAAGCCCCAGCATTTT

size: .
V: TRBV7-9
D: .
J: TRBJ2-1
CDR3: CASSAYRVPYNEQFF
DNA: TGTGCCAGCAGCGCCTACAGGGTTCCTTACAATGAGCAGTTCTTC

size: few
V: TRBV7-3
D: TRBD1
J: TRBJ2-1
CDR3: CASSSQGVNEQFF
DNA: TGTGCCAGCAGCTCCCAGGGGGTCAATGAGCAGTTCTTC